Following are 32 T cell receptor beta chains from one sample sequenced in a study of blood T cells in healthy people across ages. Using a J-beta primer mix together with a sample-barcoded 5' primer, a second PCR was run for about 7 to 12 cycles. One entry per CDR3 protein, called by TCRdb with MiXCR from the 5' RACE reads. The repertoire holds about 1,500,000 distinct CDR3 sequences, 40% to 50% seen once, with 7.9% in the top ten. The source material was blood. The receptors stem from a woman younger than 35 in good health.

This clonotype was detected only a few times. The rearrangement joins TRBV4-2 to TRBJ2-5, with 9 bases identical to TRBD2. The assigned J gene may be wrong: the sequence end matches TRBJ2-7 better. This CDR3 comprises 15 residues. Germline V gene sequence: CDR1 LGHNA, CDR2 YNFKEQ. In DNA, the CDR3 is TGTGCCAGCAGCCAAGACCTAGCGGGGATCCTCGAGCAGTACTTC. Translation gives CASSQDLAGILEQYF.

The chain combines TRBV28 with TRBJ2-1, with 9 nucleotides matching TRBD1. V trimming: 6 bases; J trimming: 5 bases; junction bases outside the gene matches: 8. This CDR3 is 15 amino acids long. Germline-derived CDR1 and CDR2 are MDHEN and SYDVKM. The chain's CDR3 is CASRPRDRDNNEQFF. CDR3 nucleotides: TGTGCCAGCAGGCCTAGGGACAGGGATAACAATGAGCAGTTCTTC.

The sample holds one count of this clonotype. V usage is TRBV27 and J usage is TRBJ2-5, with 16 bases aligning to TRBD2. Germline V gene sequence: CDR1 MNHEY, CDR2 SMNVEV (reference sequence). This CDR3 contains 17 residues. V lost 3 bases, J lost 5 bases, and 6 bases stayed unmatched. Here the CDR3 reads CASSFGTSGGAWETQYF. The CDR3 DNA reads as TGTGCCAGCAGTTTCGGGACTAGCGGGGGGGCATGGGAGACCCAGTACTTC.

On this clonotype: A read error may produce the germline difference seen at one junction end. The chain employs TRBV7-2 and TRBJ2-1; D remains unclear. The J call may be incorrect, as the DNA end agrees better with TRBJ2-7. Germline V gene data show CDR1 as SGHTA and CDR2 as FQGNSA. The CDR3 spans 14 residues. CDR3 DNA: TGTGTCAGCACCGCTCTTCCCTCCTACAATGAGCAGTACTTC. Encoded protein: CVSTALPSYNEQYF.

The gene calls are TRBV12-3 or TRBV12-4 and TRBJ2-5; tentative D call: TRBD2 (5 bases). The CDR3 is made up of 11 amino acids. The V gene lost 2 bases and the J gene lost 11 bases, with 9 bases spanning the gap. CDR3 sequence (DNA): TGTGCCAGCAGTTTACGGGGAGTTCAGTACTTC. Translated: CASSLRGVQYF.

The rearrangement links TRBV5-1 to TRBJ2-5; TRBD2 matches 9 bases. The CDR3 covers 15 residues. Germline loops: CDR1 SGHRS, CDR2 YFSETQ. The J segment lost 5 bases and the V segment lost 1 base, leaving 6 bases of the junction unmatched. Written as DNA, the CDR3 is TGCGCCAGCAGCTTGTACAGCGGGGGGACCGAGACCCAGTACTTC. Translating gives CASSLYSGGTETQYF.

V and J are TRBV5-5 and TRBJ1-1, with D maybe TRBD1 (6 bases). The CDR3 length is 16 residues. Trimming took off 0 bases at V and 4 bases at J, with 16 bases between the two ends. The germline V gene encodes CDR1 SGHKS and CDR2 YYEKEE (reference sequence). CDR3 loop: CASSLGDSGVSTEAFF. DNA for the CDR3: TGTGCCAGCAGCTTGGGGGATTCAGGGGTGAGCACTGAAGCTTTCTTT.

This clonotype has only a few counts. This rearrangement joins TRBV6-1 to TRBJ2-3, with 8 bases matching TRBD2. Looked up from germline, CDR1 is MNHNS and CDR2 is SASEGT. Germline trimming cut 4 bases from V and 4 bases from J; bases unmatched to any gene: 4. This CDR3 region has 14 residues. In DNA form, the CDR3 reads TGTGCCAGCAGTGGAGCGGGGGTAGCAGATACGCAGTATTTT. It translates to CASSGAGVADTQYF.

This clonotype came up a few times. The gene calls are TRBV5-1 and TRBJ2-1; 7 bases are shared with TRBD2. Germline loops: CDR1 SGHRS, CDR2 YFSETQ. The CDR3 runs 17 residues. V lost 0 bases to trimming and J lost 0 bases; unmatched junction nucleotides: 6. The DNA for the CDR3 is TGCGCCAGCAGCTTGGCTAGCGGTCCGAGCTCCTACAATGAGCAGTTCTTC. Translated: CASSLASGPSSYNEQFF.

On this clonotype itself: Germline is not matched at one junction end, which may reflect a read error. CDR3 loop: CSAATGPQEIQYF. CDR3 bases: TGCAGCGCCGCGACAGGGCCCCAAGAGATCCAGTACTTC. The chain recombines TRBV29-1 with TRBJ2-5; 7 bases are shared with TRBD1. CDR1 is SQVTM and CDR2 is ANQGSEA in the germline V gene. This CDR3 contains 13 residues.

The V call is TRBV27, the J call TRBJ1-2, with D maybe TRBD1 (5 bases). This CDR3 has 14 amino acids. Germline V CDR1 and CDR2: MNHEY, SMNVEV (reference sequence). V lost 8 bases and J 2 bases, leaving 15 bases between the germline ends. Here the CDR3 reads CASGLGQANYGYTF. CDR3 in DNA: TGTGCCAGCGGCTTGGGGCAGGCGAACTATGGCTACACCTTC.

This clonotype showed up just a few times. The chain couples TRBV6-6 to TRBJ2-2; 12 nucleotides match TRBD2. Per the germline V gene, CDR1 is MNHNY and CDR2 is SVGAGI (reference sequence). Germline trimming cut 5 bases from V and 7 bases from J; bases unmatched to any gene: 5. The CDR3 covers 15 residues. CDR3 sequence reads: CASSPSGGAVGELFF. The CDR3 DNA sequence: TGTGCCAGCAGTCCTAGCGGGGGGGCCGTCGGGGAGCTGTTTTTT.

The chain combines TRBV6-1 with TRBJ2-5, with D uncertain. This CDR3 region has 14 residues. V gave up 4 bases and J gave up 4 bases, with 13 bases separating them. Germline CDR1 reads MNHNS; CDR2 reads SASEGT. The CDR3 DNA sequence: TGTGCCAGCAGTGTCCTGTCTGCAGTAGAGACCCAGTACTTC. It codes for CASSVLSAVETQYF.

Comments on this clonotype: It may be a read error: a sequence one base away is much more abundant. The chain has TRBV6-2 or TRBV6-3 and TRBJ2-1; TRBD1 is a possible D gene (6 bases). This CDR3 is 16 amino acids long. Germline loops: CDR1 MNHEY, CDR2 SVGEGT. This CDR3 is CASSLGASHSYSEQFF. CDR3 in DNA: TGTGCCAGCAGCCTGGGGGCCTCACACTCCTACAGTGAGCAGTTCTTC.

The genes are TRBV28 and TRBJ2-7, with D possibly matching TRBD2 (6 bases). Between the trimmed V and J ends, which lost 4 bases and 2 bases, there was a span of 18 bases. The V gene's germline CDR1 is MDHEN and CDR2 SYDVKM. The CDR3 is 16 amino acids. Here the CDR3 DNA reads TGTGCCAGCAGTTGGCGGGGCACCCAACCTACCTACGAGCAGTACTTC. The encoded protein is CASSWRGTQPTYEQYF. The full variable domain, with the rest looked up from reference TRBV28 and TRBJ2-7, is DVKVTQSSRYLVKRTGEKVFLECVQDMDHENMFWYRQDPGLGLRLIYFSYDVKMKEKGDIPEGYSVSREKKERFSLILESASTNQTSMYLCASSWRGTQPTYEQYFGPGTRLTVT.

The chain is built from TRBV5-1 and TRBJ2-5; TRBD2 matches 8 bases. The CDR3 totals 14 residues. Unmatched junction bases numbered 6, after V lost 3 bases and J lost 5 bases. Germline assignment: CDR1 SGHRS and CDR2 YFSETQ. The CDR3 loop reads CASSSRGGLETQYF. The CDR3 nucleotides are TGCGCCAGCAGCTCACGGGGGGGCCTGGAGACCCAGTACTTC.

In its sample, this clonotype was seen a few times. This sequence joins TRBV20-1 and TRBJ2-1, with 13 bases lining up with TRBD2. Trimming cost V 6 bases and J 5 bases; bases outside gene matches: 7. The CDR3 sequence is 15 residues long. Germline V gene sequence: CDR1 DFQATT, CDR2 SNEGSKA (reference sequence). DNA for the CDR3: TGCAGTGCCCGAGGACTAGCGGGAGACAACAATGAGCAGTTCTTC. Translated, it gives CSARGLAGDNNEQFF.

This clonotype occurred a few times. This chain uses TRBV6-6 with TRBJ2-5, with TRBD2 identical over 10 bases. With the DNA end fitting TRBJ2-7 better, the J assignment may be wrong. The germline V gene encodes CDR1 MNHNY and CDR2 SVGAGI (reference sequence). CDR3 length equals 15 residues. CDR3 sequence (DNA): TGTGCCAGCAGTTACTCCCTAGCGGGAGACTCCGAGCAGTACTTC. Translation gives CASSYSLAGDSEQYF.

In this sample, this clonotype turned up a few times. At one boundary the junction diverges from the germline segment, which might be a read error. The chain links TRBV7-9 to TRBJ1-1; D is unresolved. The germline V gene has CDR1 SEHNR and CDR2 FQNEAQ (reference sequence). The CDR3 is 12 amino acids. As DNA, the CDR3 is TGTGCCAGCAGGTTAGTGGGCACTGAAGCTTTCTTT. Translation gives CASRLVGTEAFF.

Only a few counts were recorded for this clonotype. The chain recombines TRBV6-1 with TRBJ2-2, with TRBD1 as a possible D gene (6 bases). Germline values: CDR1 MNHNS, CDR2 SASEGT. V lost 6 bases to trimming and J lost 7 bases, with 18 bases between them. The CDR3 contains 15 residues. The CDR3 here is CASRTGHQGVGELFF. The CDR3 DNA reads TGTGCCAGCAGAACGGGACACCAAGGGGTCGGGGAGCTGTTTTTT.

V is TRBV6-2 or TRBV6-3 and J is TRBJ2-7, with D perhaps matching TRBD1 (5 bases). The V end lost 5 bases, the J end lost 0 bases, and 20 bases lay between the germline ends. The CDR3 contains 17 residues. Germline V gene lookup returns CDR1 MNHEY and CDR2 SVGEGT. This CDR3 is CASSRDWTLRSSYEQYF. The CDR3 DNA reads TGTGCCAGCAGTCGAGATTGGACACTGAGGAGCTCCTACGAGCAGTACTTC.

The table lists this clonotype with many counts. The CDR3 loop is CASTPALAGAADTQYF. The CDR3 nucleotides are TGTGCCAGCACCCCCGCGCTAGCGGGAGCGGCAGATACGCAGTATTTT. This chain uses TRBV12-3 or TRBV12-4 with TRBJ2-3, with 10 bases matching TRBD2. The CDR3 covers 16 residues. V trimming: 7 bases; J trimming: 4 bases; junction bases outside the gene matches: 11.

The rearrangement joins TRBV7-9 to TRBJ1-2, with 9 bases identical to TRBD1. The CDR3 length is 15 residues. V lost 2 bases to trimming and J lost 8 bases; unmatched junction nucleotides: 9. The germline gives CDR1 SEHNR, CDR2 FQNEAQ (reference sequence). The CDR3 here is CASSLSAGTGKGYTF. In DNA, the CDR3 is TGTGCCAGCAGCTTATCCGCTGGGACAGGGAAAGGCTACACCTTC.

V usage is TRBV6-5 and J usage is TRBJ2-5; weak D call: TRBD1 (6 bases). With the DNA end fitting TRBJ2-7 better, the J assignment may be wrong. In germline, CDR1 is MNHEY, CDR2 SVGAGI. The CDR3 length is 16 residues. The chain's CDR3 is CASTEFRTEGLYEQYF. The CDR3 region has the DNA TGTGCCAGCACCGAATTTAGGACAGAGGGGCTATACGAGCAGTACTTC.

This clonotype has just a few counts. The CDR3 DNA sequence: TGCAGTGCTAAAGCCGAAAGGGGGTACAATGAGCAGTTCTTC. Amino acids: CSAKAERGYNEQFF. The chain combines TRBV20-1 with TRBJ2-1; D is possibly TRBD1 (6 bases). Germline assignment: CDR1 DFQATT and CDR2 SNEGSKA (reference sequence). Trimming cost V 4 bases and J 4 bases, with 14 bases left between them. CDR3 length equals 14 residues.

V and J are TRBV7-9 and TRBJ2-1; D is uncertain. V dropped 5 bases and J dropped 5 bases, with 7 bases sitting between them. CDR3 size: 12 residues. Germline lookup yields CDR1 SEHNR and CDR2 FQNEAQ (reference sequence). In DNA, the CDR3 is TGTGCCAGCAGCATCTACAACAATGAGCAGTTCTTC. Translating it yields CASSIYNNEQFF.

The rearrangement links TRBV2 to TRBJ1-5, with D unclear. This CDR3 is built from 12 residues. Germline CDR1 is SNHLY and CDR2 is FYNNEI. V lost 2 bases to trimming and J lost 6 bases, with 5 bases between them. The CDR3 here is CASSEMSQPQHF. DNA of the CDR3: TGTGCCAGCAGTGAAATGTCTCAGCCCCAGCATTTT. The full variable domain, completed using reference TRBV2 and TRBJ1-5, is EPEVTQTPSHQVTQMGQEVILRCVPISNHLYFYWYRQILGQKVEFLVSFYNNEISEKSEIFDDQFSVERPDGSNFTLKIRSTKLEDSAMYFCASSEMSQPQHFGDGTRLSIL.

In its sample, this clonotype was seen a few times. The V call is TRBV28, the J call TRBJ2-1; TRBD1 agrees at 7 bases. V lost 5 bases to trimming and J lost 5 bases; unmatched junction nucleotides: 9. Germline CDR1 and CDR2: MDHEN and SYDVKM. This CDR3 region has 15 residues. CDR3 protein: CASSVTGPPNNEQFF. As DNA, the CDR3 is TGTGCCAGCAGTGTGACAGGGCCTCCGAACAATGAGCAGTTCTTC.

The chain uses TRBV21-1 and TRBJ2-5. TRBV21-1 is noted as a pseudogene. The CDR3 sequence is 15 residues long. For the CDR3, the DNA is TGTGCCAGCAGCAAAGGTTGTGAGGAAGCTGGTGAGCAGTACTTC. As protein: CASSKGCEEAGEQYF.

The CDR3 DNA sequence: TGTGCCAGCAGTGAAGGGATGGTTAATTCACCCCTCCACTTT. This gives the protein CASSEGMVNSPLHF. The rearrangement links TRBV2 to TRBJ1-6; no clear D. Germline CDR1 is SNHLY and CDR2 is FYNNEI. CDR3 size: 14 residues. The V gene lost 1 base and the J gene lost 6 bases, with 7 bases spanning the gap. The variable domain in full, completed from reference TRBV2 and TRBJ1-6, reads EPEVTQTPSHQVTQMGQEVILRCVPISNHLYFYWYRQILGQKVEFLVSFYNNEISEKSEIFDDQFSVERPDGSNFTLKIRSTKLEDSAMYFCASSEGMVNSPLHFGNGTRLTVT.

The genes are TRBV10-3 and TRBJ2-2; no clear D gene. The CDR3 has 13 amino acids. The germline V gene encodes CDR1 ENHRY and CDR2 SYGVKD. The germline V and J ends were trimmed by 5 bases and 4 bases, with 8 bases remaining between them. CDR3 DNA: TGTGCCATCAGTTGGGATGGCACCGGGGAGCTGTTTTTT. Its protein product is CAISWDGTGELFF.

The chain links TRBV5-1 to TRBJ2-3; no clear D. The V end was cut by 0 bases, the J end by 2 bases, with 7 bases between. The CDR3 has 14 residues. Germline V gives CDR1 SGHRS, CDR2 YFSETQ. Written as DNA, the CDR3 is TGCGCCAGCAGCTTGGCTGAAGACACAGATACGCAGTATTTT. It is translated as CASSLAEDTDTQYF.